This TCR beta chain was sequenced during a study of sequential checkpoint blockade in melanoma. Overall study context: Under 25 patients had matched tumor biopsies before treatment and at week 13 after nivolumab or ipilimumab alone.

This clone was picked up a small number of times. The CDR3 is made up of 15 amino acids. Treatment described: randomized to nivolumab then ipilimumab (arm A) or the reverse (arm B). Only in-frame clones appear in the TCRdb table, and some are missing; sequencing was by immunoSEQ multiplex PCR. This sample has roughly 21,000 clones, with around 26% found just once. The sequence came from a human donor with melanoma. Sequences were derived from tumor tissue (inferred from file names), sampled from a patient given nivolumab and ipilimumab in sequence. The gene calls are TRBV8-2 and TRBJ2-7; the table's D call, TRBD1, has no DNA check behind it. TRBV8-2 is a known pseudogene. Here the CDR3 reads CASSLFGTGGYEQYF. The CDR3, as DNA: TGTGCCAGCAGTTTATTCGGGACAGGGGGCTACGAGCAGTACTTC.